This paragraph covers one TCR beta chain sequence. Its antigen is unidentified. Each sorted subset replicate got 200 ng genomic DNA, roughly 27,000 genomes. Method: immunoSEQ multiplex PCR; TCRdb's copy keeps in-frame clones and lacks some. The sample consists of 640,000 or so clones, about 78% of them appearing once. Researchers partitioned CD4+ cells into CD45RA+ naive and CD45RA-negative memory subsets. These data belong to a study of shared clonotypes between healthy human individuals. Turning to the study itself: A few men and a couple of women, aged 18 to 49, were donors. Whole-study findings and limits: Larger estimated richness was generally recorded for naive subsets relative to memory subsets.

The sequencing input was memory CD4+ T cells sorted from blood. Subset reported: CD45RA-negative fraction. The sequence came from a woman between 25 and 40 years old in good health.

The CDR3 bases are TGTGCCAGCAGTGGGGTAGCGGGAGGGCCCCACAATGAGCAGTTCTTC. Its protein is CASSGVAGGPHNEQFF. The genes are TRBV25-1 and TRBJ2-1; 11 bases map to TRBD2. With V trimmed by 4 bases and J by 5 bases, 7 bases remained unmatched. CDR1 is MGHDK and CDR2 is SYGVNS in the germline V gene. CDR3 length equals 16 residues. Full variable domain (remainder filled in from reference TRBV25-1 and TRBJ2-1): EADIYQTPRYLVIGTGKKITLECSQTMGHDKMYWYQQDPGMELHLIHYSYGVNSTEKGDLSSESTVSRIRTEHFPLTLESARPSHTSQYLCASSGVAGGPHNEQFFGPGTRLTVL.